A single sample is the source of the 27 T cell receptor beta chains below, sequenced in a study of breast tumors, draining lymph nodes, adjacent tissues. Breast cancer patients provided tissue from their axillary draining lymph nodes. TCRdb itself ran the multiplex PCR reads through MiXCR, one entry per CDR3 protein. The sample carries 140,000 to 150,000 distinct CDR3 sequences, over 25% recorded once. Material for sequencing was axillary lymph node tissue. Receptor source: a female donor with breast cancer. Some clones in this sample may be carry-over from other donors' samples.

Regarding this clonotype: A single base separates this from a much larger clone, so it may be a read error. The chain uses TRBV20-1 and TRBJ1-5; 9 nucleotides match TRBD1. Germline V gene data show CDR1 as DFQATT and CDR2 as SNEGSKA (reference sequence). V lost 3 bases, J lost 6 bases, and 9 bases stayed unmatched. CDR3 size: 15 residues. The CDR3, as DNA: TGCAGTGCTAGCCGTTTGGGGGACAGGGCTCAGCCCCAGCATTTT. Protein sequence: CSASRLGDRAQPQHF.

As to this clonotype: Because the CDR3 is missing its conserved closing phenylalanine or tryptophan, this is likely a read error. This chain joins TRBV7-6 and TRBJ2-1; D is undetermined. This CDR3 comprises 14 residues. Germline V lookup: CDR1 SGHVS, CDR2 FNYEAQ. The CDR3 DNA reads as TGTGCCAGCAGCTTAGCGCTAATTAACAAGGAGCAGTTCCTC. This codes for CASSLALINKEQFL.

Remarks on this clonotype: Mismatch with germline at one junction end may stem from a read error. V is TRBV30 and J is TRBJ1-4; D remains ambiguous. CDR3 length equals 9 residues. From germline, CDR1 is GTSNPN and CDR2 SVGIG (reference sequence). CDR3 DNA sequence: TGTGCCTGGAGCGACATACTAGTTTTT. It specifies CAWSDILVF.

This clonotype was seen repeatedly, ten times or more. V is TRBV4-2 and J is TRBJ1-6; D is uncertain. The CDR3 length is 15 residues. V dropped 4 bases and J dropped 8 bases, with 15 bases sitting between them. Germline loops: CDR1 LGHNA, CDR2 YNFKEQ. In DNA, the CDR3 is TGTGCCAGCAGCCCTTCCGGAGCTAGCGATTCACCCCTCCACTTT. It encodes CASSPSGASDSPLHF.

CDR3 amino acids: CASSPGSGSTGELFF. The DNA of the CDR3 is TGTGCCAGCAGCCCCGGGAGTGGGTCCACCGGGGAGCTGTTTTTT. The gene calls are TRBV12-3 or TRBV12-4 and TRBJ2-2; a possible D gene is TRBD2 (6 bases). The CDR3 contains 15 residues. The V gene lost 6 bases and the J gene lost 4 bases, with 15 bases spanning the gap.

This clonotype was counted only a few times. V and J are TRBV10-1 and TRBJ2-5, with 7 bases that match TRBD1. There are 14 residues in the CDR3. From germline, CDR1 is WNHNN and CDR2 SYGVQD (reference sequence). V lost 3 bases to trimming and J lost 3 bases; unmatched junction nucleotides: 4. The CDR3 region has the DNA TGCGCCAGCAGTGACCCCGGGACAGAAGAGACCCAGTACTTC. It encodes CASSDPGTEETQYF.

This clonotype has at least ten counts. The V and J genes are TRBV11-2 and TRBJ1-1, with D possibly matching TRBD1 (6 bases). The CDR3 is 13 residues long. Germline CDR1 and CDR2: SGHAT and FQNNGV. Trimming stripped 3 bases from V and 5 bases from J, with 10 bases between. The CDR3 reads CASSLDSNTEAFF. The DNA of the CDR3 is TGTGCCAGCAGCTTGGACAGTAATACTGAAGCTTTCTTT.

The CDR3: CSARDPGAWETQYF. The CDR3 DNA follows: TGCAGTGCTAGAGACCCTGGGGCGTGGGAGACCCAGTACTTC. This chain links TRBV20-1 with TRBJ2-5; D may be TRBD1 (5 bases). With 0 bases removed from V and 5 bases from J, the gap between germline ends came to 13 bases. Germline assignment: CDR1 DFQATT and CDR2 SNEGSKA (reference sequence). This CDR3 is 14 amino acids long.

This clonotype has only a few counts. The rearrangement uses TRBV5-1 and TRBJ1-1; TRBD1 agrees at 12 bases. J gave up 7 bases and V 4 bases, and 5 bases lay outside the gene matches. CDR1 is SGHRS and CDR2 is YFSETQ in the germline V gene. The CDR3 extends over 14 amino acids. CDR3 bases: TGCGCCAGCAGCCCCGGGACAGGGGGCGTTGAAGCTTTCTTT. The encoded protein is CASSPGTGGVEAFF.

V gene TRBV20-1 combines with J gene TRBJ1-2; maybe TRBD1 (5 bases). Germline CDR1 reads DFQATT; CDR2 reads SNEGSKA (reference sequence). V was pared by 6 bases and J by 3 bases, with 29 bases between. The CDR3 consists of 18 residues. This CDR3 is CSAPGEGRSYEQYYGYTF. In DNA, the CDR3 is TGCAGTGCCCCTGGGGAGGGGAGATCCTACGAGCAGTACTATGGCTACACCTTC.

About this clonotype itself: This CDR3 fails to terminate in the conserved phenylalanine or tryptophan, so it likely reflects a read error. V and J are TRBV4-3 and TRBJ2-5; no definite D call. CDR3 size: 14 residues. Germline CDR1 is LGHNA and CDR2 is YSLEER. V was cut by 0 bases and J by 5 bases, with 10 bases left in between. CDR3 nucleotides: TGCGCCAGCAGCCAAGATGCGCACGAGGAGACCCAGTACTCC. This sequence encodes CASSQDAHEETQYS.

The V call is TRBV3-1, the J call TRBJ1-5, with 8 positions matching TRBD1. The length of the CDR3 is 15 residues. The ends lost 0 bases at V and 7 bases at J; junction bases unmatched: 5. Germline values: CDR1 LGHDT, CDR2 YNNKEL (reference sequence). CDR3 residues: CASSQDRGLEQPQHF. DNA of the CDR3: TGTGCCAGCAGCCAAGACAGGGGGCTTGAACAGCCCCAGCATTTT.

This clonotype was observed many times. This chain uses TRBV30 with TRBJ1-4, with 9 positions matching TRBD1. The CDR3 has 14 amino acids. Looked up from germline, CDR1 is GTSNPN and CDR2 is SVGIG (reference sequence). The V and J ends lost 0 bases and 11 bases, in that order; junction bases with no gene match: 7. The CDR3, as DNA: TGTGCCTGGAGTGTAGGACAGGGGAGAGAGAAACTGTTTTTT. Encoded protein: CAWSVGQGREKLFF.

This clonotype came up once. Just one base apart from a much larger clone, this may be a read error. V usage is TRBV30 and J usage is TRBJ2-2; D may be TRBD1 or TRBD2 (5 bases each). Deletions cut 3 bases from V and 1 base from J, with 9 bases between. This CDR3 contains 14 residues. From germline, CDR1 is GTSNPN and CDR2 SVGIG (reference sequence). CDR3 nucleotides: TGTGCCTGGAGAGAGGGGCTGAACACCGGGGAGCTGTTTTTT. This translates into CAWREGLNTGELFF.

The sample holds many counts of this clonotype. The chain is built from TRBV3-1 and TRBJ1-6; no definite D call. V lost 0 bases and J lost 8, with 8 bases in between. The germline V gene encodes CDR1 LGHDT and CDR2 YNNKEL (reference sequence). The CDR3 runs to 14 residues. The CDR3 DNA is TGTGCCAGCAGCCAAGATCTGGGTGATTCACCCCTCCACTTT. Translation gives CASSQDLGDSPLHF.

This clonotype was detected many times. The rearrangement joins TRBV5-6 to TRBJ1-5, with 9 positions matching TRBD1. Germline trimming cut 2 bases from V and 4 bases from J; bases unmatched to any gene: 4. This CDR3 has 15 residues. Germline-derived CDR1 and CDR2 are SGHDT and YYEEEE. CDR3 amino acids: CASSFRDRANQPQHF. CDR3 in DNA: TGTGCCAGCAGCTTCCGGGACAGGGCTAATCAGCCCCAGCATTTT.

The chain carries TRBV15 and TRBJ2-2, with D possibly matching TRBD2 (6 bases). CDR3 length equals 15 residues. V lost 1 base to trimming and J lost 1 base, with 7 bases between them. From germline, CDR1 is LNHNV and CDR2 YYDKDF (reference sequence). The CDR3 DNA reads TGTGCCACCAGCAGAGTGCGGGGGAACACCGGGGAGCTGTTTTTT. Protein: CATSRVRGNTGELFF.

This clonotype appeared many times. This sequence joins TRBV18 and TRBJ2-5; 7 bases fit TRBD1. After removal of 0 bases from V and 5 bases from J, the junction contained 6 bases not matched to a gene. The CDR3 totals 15 residues. The germline V gene encodes CDR1 KGHSH and CDR2 LQKENI. Here the CDR3 reads CASSPPAGGRETQYF. As DNA, the CDR3 is TGTGCCAGCTCACCACCGGCAGGGGGAAGGGAGACCCAGTACTTC.

This clonotype was picked up many times. V is TRBV19 and J is TRBJ1-4; D unresolved. The CDR3 runs 14 residues. Deletions cut 4 bases from V and 3 bases from J, with 9 bases between. Looked up from germline, CDR1 is LNHDA and CDR2 is SQIVND (reference sequence). The CDR3 sequence is CASSRTASNEKLFF. CDR3 DNA sequence: TGTGCCAGTAGTAGGACTGCCTCTAATGAAAAACTGTTTTTT.

This clonotype was counted a single time. It may be a read error: a sequence one base away is much more abundant. V gene TRBV18 combines with J gene TRBJ1-2; D is undetermined. V shed 3 bases and J shed 5 bases, with 16 bases lying between them. This CDR3 spans 15 amino acids. The germline V gene has CDR1 KGHSH and CDR2 LQKENI. The CDR3 nucleotides read TGTGCCAGCTCACCCGATGAGTCCGGCCGATATGGCTACACCTTC. Its translation: CASSPDESGRYGYTF. Full variable domain (missing parts from reference TRBV18 and TRBJ1-2): NAGVMQNPRHLVRRRGQEARLRCSPMKGHSHVYWYRQLPEEGLKFMVYLQKENIIDESGMPKERFSAEFPKEGPSILRIQQVVRGDSAAYFCASSPDESGRYGYTFGSGTRLTVV.

This clonotype was counted at least ten times. The chain uses TRBV24-1 and TRBJ1-2; 8 bases are shared with TRBD1. J was trimmed by 6 bases and V by 4 bases; bases with no gene match: 9. This CDR3 comprises 15 residues. The germline CDR1 and CDR2 sequences are KGHDR and SFDVKD. CDR3 sequence reads: CATSESRGQGDGYTF. The CDR3 bases are TGTGCCACCAGTGAGTCTCGCGGACAGGGCGATGGCTACACCTTC.

The J gene is TRBJ1-1, the V gene TRBV19; no clear D. The V end was cut by 9 bases, the J end by 3 bases, with 14 bases between. The CDR3 consists of 13 residues. Per germline, CDR1 LNHDA and CDR2 SQIVND (reference sequence). The DNA for the CDR3 is TGTGCCAGCCGAGAGGGTGGGTACACTGAAGCTTTCTTT. Residues: CASREGGYTEAFF.

This clonotype showed up many times. This chain links TRBV7-2 with TRBJ1-2; 8 bases are shared with TRBD1. This CDR3 contains 14 residues. J lost 5 bases, V lost 4 bases, and 6 bases had no gene match. The V gene's germline CDR1 is SGHTA and CDR2 FQGNSA. In DNA, the CDR3 is TGTGCCAGCAGCTCGAACACAGGGGGATATGGCTACACCTTC. Translating it yields CASSSNTGGYGYTF.

This clonotype was seen many times. The V call is TRBV4-2, the J call TRBJ2-5, with TRBD2 identical over 11 bases. Trimming at V came to 1 base and at J to 5 bases, leaving 9 bases not matched to a gene. The CDR3 is 17 residues long. Germline V gene data show CDR1 as LGHNA and CDR2 as YNFKEQ. The CDR3 region is CASSQGAMTSGVETQYF. The CDR3 region has the DNA TGTGCCAGCAGCCAAGGGGCGATGACTAGCGGGGTCGAGACCCAGTACTTC.

Worth noting for this clonotype: The conserved phenylalanine or tryptophan is not found at the CDR3 terminus, so this likely reflects a read error. The gene calls are TRBV5-1 and TRBJ1-2; no clear D gene. Per the germline V gene, CDR1 is SGHRS and CDR2 is YFSETQ. CDR3 length equals 14 residues. V was cut by 0 bases and J by 3 bases, with 9 bases left in between. CDR3 region: CASSLGAGDYGYTS. The CDR3 DNA reads as TGCGCCAGCAGCTTGGGAGCCGGTGACTATGGCTACACCTCC.

In its sample, this clonotype was seen many times. V and J are TRBV29-1 and TRBJ1-2; D might be TRBD1 (5 bases). Germline CDR1 and CDR2: SQVTM and ANQGSEA. Trimming removed 4 bases at V and 6 bases at J, with 12 bases between. CDR3 length equals 12 residues. CDR3 sequence: CSVGDSLNGYTF. In DNA form, the CDR3 reads TGCAGCGTTGGAGACAGTTTGAATGGCTACACCTTC.

This clonotype came up many times. The chain carries TRBV20-1 and TRBJ2-1, with a tentative D call TRBD1 (5 bases). CDR3 length equals 14 residues. V was trimmed by 2 bases and J by 9 bases, leaving 17 bases between them. Germline CDR1 is DFQATT and CDR2 is SNEGSKA (reference sequence). As DNA, the CDR3 is TGCAGTGCTAGACCAAATCAGAAGGGGTTTGAGCAGTTCTTC. It codes for CSARPNQKGFEQFF.